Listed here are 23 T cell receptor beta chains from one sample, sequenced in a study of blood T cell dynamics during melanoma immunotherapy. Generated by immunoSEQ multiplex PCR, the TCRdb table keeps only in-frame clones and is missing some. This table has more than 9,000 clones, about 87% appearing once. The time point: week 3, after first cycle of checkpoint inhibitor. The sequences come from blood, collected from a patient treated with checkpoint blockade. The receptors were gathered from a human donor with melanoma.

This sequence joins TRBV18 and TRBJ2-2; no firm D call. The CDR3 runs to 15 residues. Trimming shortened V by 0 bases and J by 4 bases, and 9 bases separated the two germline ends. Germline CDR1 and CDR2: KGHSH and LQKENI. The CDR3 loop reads CASSPPSGATGELFF. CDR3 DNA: TGTGCCAGCTCACCACCGTCCGGCGCCACCGGGGAGCTGTTTTTT. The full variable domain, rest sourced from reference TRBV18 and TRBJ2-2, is NAGVMQNPRHLVRRRGQEARLRCSPMKGHSHVYWYRQLPEEGLKFMVYLQKENIIDESGMPKERFSAEFPKEGPSILRIQQVVRGDSAAYFCASSPPSGATGELFFGEGSRLTVL.

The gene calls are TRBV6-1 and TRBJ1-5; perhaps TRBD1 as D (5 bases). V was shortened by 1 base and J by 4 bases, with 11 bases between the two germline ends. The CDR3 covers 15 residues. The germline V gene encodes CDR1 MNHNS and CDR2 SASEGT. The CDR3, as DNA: TGTGCCAGCAGTGAAGGTGACAGAATTAATCAGCCCCAGCATTTT. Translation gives CASSEGDRINQPQHF.

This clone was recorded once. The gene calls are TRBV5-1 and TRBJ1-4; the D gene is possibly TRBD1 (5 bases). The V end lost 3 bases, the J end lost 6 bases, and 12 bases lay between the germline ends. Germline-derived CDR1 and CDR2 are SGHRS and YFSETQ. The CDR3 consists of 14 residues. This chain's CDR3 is CASSSRDRDEKLFF. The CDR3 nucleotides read TGCGCCAGCAGCTCGAGAGACAGAGATGAAAAACTGTTTTTT.

CDR3 sequence reads: CASRQVTLGTGELFF. As DNA, the CDR3 is TGTGCCAGCAGACAAGTCACCCTGGGGACCGGGGAGCTGTTTTTT. V and J are TRBV6-6 and TRBJ2-2; no clear D gene. CDR1 and CDR2 (germline): MNHNY, SVGAGI (reference sequence). The germline V and J ends were trimmed by 6 bases and 5 bases, with 16 bases remaining between them. The CDR3 extends over 15 amino acids.

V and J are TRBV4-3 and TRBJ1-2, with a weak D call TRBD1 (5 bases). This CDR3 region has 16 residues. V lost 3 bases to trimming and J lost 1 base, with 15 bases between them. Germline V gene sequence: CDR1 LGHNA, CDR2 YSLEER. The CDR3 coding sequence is TGCGCCAGCAGCCATGATCTCGGGACTGATAACTATGGCTACACCTTC. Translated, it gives CASSHDLGTDNYGYTF.

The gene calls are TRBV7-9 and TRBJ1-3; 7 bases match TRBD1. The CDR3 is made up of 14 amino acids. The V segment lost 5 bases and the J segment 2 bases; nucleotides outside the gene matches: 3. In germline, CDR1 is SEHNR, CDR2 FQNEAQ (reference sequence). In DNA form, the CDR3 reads TGTGCCAGCAGCCCCGGGACAGCTGGAAACACCATATATTTT. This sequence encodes CASSPGTAGNTIYF.

The DNA for the CDR3 is TGTGCCAGCAGTTCCGGCGTCGGGGGCACTCAGTATTTT. It specifies CASSSGVGGTQYF. The rearrangement joins TRBV6-5 to TRBJ2-3, with D possibly being TRBD1 or TRBD2 (6 bases each). Germline values: CDR1 MNHEY, CDR2 SVGAGI. The CDR3 spans 13 residues. Between the trimmed V and J ends, which lost 4 bases and 12 bases, there was a span of 17 bases.

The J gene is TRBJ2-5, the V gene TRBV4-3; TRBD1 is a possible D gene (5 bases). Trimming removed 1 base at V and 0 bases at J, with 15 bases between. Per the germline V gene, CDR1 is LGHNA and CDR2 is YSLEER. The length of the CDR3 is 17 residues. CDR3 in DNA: TGCGCCAGCAGCCAAGGAAGGTCTAACAGGTACCAAGAGACCCAGTACTTC. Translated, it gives CASSQGRSNRYQETQYF.

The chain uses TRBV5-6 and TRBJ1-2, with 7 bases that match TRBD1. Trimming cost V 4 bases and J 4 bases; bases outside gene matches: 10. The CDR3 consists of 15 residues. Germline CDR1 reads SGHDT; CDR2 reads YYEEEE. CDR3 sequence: CASSPGQVVFYGYTF. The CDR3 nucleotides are TGTGCCAGCAGCCCCGGACAGGTGGTATTCTATGGCTACACCTTC. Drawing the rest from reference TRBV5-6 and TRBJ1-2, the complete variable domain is DAGVTQSPTHLIKTRGQQVTLRCSPKSGHDTVSWYQQALGQGPQFIFQYYEEEERQRGNFPDRFSGHQFPNYSSELNVNALLLGDSALYLCASSPGQVVFYGYTFGSGTRLTVV.

The CDR3 reads CASSPGQKNTEAFF. The DNA of the CDR3 is TGCGCCAGCAGCCCGGGACAGAAGAACACTGAAGCTTTCTTT. The V call is TRBV5-1, the J call TRBJ1-1, with 7 bases lining up with TRBD1. Germline CDR1 is SGHRS and CDR2 is YFSETQ. The CDR3 length is 14 residues. V lost 4 bases, J lost 1 base, and 4 bases stayed unmatched.

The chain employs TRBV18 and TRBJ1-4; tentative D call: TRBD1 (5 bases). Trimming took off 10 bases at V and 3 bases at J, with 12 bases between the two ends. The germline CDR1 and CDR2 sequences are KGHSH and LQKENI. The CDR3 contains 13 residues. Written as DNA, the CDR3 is TGTGCCACCCAGCGGGGGTCTAATGAAAAACTGTTTTTT. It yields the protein CATQRGSNEKLFF.

The chain's CDR3 is CASSSRPHTGELFF. The DNA of the CDR3 is TGCGCCAGCAGCTCCCGGCCCCACACCGGGGAGCTGTTTTTT. The chain carries TRBV5-1 and TRBJ2-2; D call uncertain. The CDR3 has 14 residues. The germline V gene has CDR1 SGHRS and CDR2 YFSETQ. The V end lost 3 bases, the J end lost 3 bases, and 9 bases lay between the germline ends. The whole variable domain, filled in from reference TRBV5-1 and TRBJ2-2, reads KAGVTQTPRYLIKTRGQQVTLSCSPISGHRSVSWYQQTPGQGLQFLFEYFSETQRNKGNFPGRFSGRQFSNSRSEMNVSTLELGDSALYLCASSSRPHTGELFFGEGSRLTVL.

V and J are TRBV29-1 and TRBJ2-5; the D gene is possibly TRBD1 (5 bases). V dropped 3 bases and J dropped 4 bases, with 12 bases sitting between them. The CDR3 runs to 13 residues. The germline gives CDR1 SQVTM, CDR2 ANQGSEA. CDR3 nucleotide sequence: TGCAGCGTTGATCCGGGCCAGGGAGAGACCCAGTACTTC. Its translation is CSVDPGQGETQYF.

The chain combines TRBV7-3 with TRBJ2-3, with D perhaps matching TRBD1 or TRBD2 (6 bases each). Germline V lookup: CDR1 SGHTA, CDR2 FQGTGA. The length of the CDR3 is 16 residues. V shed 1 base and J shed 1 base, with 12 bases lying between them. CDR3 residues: CASSLMGGARTDTQYF. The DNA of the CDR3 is TGTGCCAGCAGCTTAATGGGGGGCGCTCGCACAGATACGCAGTATTTT.

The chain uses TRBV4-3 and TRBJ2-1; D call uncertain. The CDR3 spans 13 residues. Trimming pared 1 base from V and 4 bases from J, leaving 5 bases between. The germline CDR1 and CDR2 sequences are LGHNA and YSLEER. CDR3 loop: CASSQVVYNEQFF. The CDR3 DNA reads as TGCGCCAGCAGCCAAGTGGTATACAATGAGCAGTTCTTC.

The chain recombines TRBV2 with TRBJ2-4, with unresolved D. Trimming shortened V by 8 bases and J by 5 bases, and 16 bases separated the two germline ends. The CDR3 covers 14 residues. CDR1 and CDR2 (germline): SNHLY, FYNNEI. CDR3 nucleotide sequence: TGTGCCAGCGGCGGTTCGGCCGGAGAAAACATTCAGTACTTC. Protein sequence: CASGGSAGENIQYF.

Here the CDR3 reads CASSIPRAGGGNTQYF. The CDR3 DNA reads as TGTGCCAGTAGTATCCCCAGGGCAGGGGGGGGAAATACGCAGTATTTT. J is TRBJ2-3 and V is TRBV19; D might be TRBD1 or TRBD2, each matching 7 bases. The CDR3 is 16 residues long. V shed 3 bases and J shed 7 bases, with 20 bases lying between them. Germline V gene sequence: CDR1 LNHDA, CDR2 SQIVND (reference sequence).

The CDR3 reads CATQVSGGSEQYF. CDR3 nucleotides: TGTGCCACCCAAGTTTCAGGGGGGTCCGAGCAGTACTTC. V and J are TRBV15 and TRBJ2-7, with D maybe TRBD1 (7 bases). Trimming took 8 bases from V and 6 from J, leaving 17 bases between them. Germline V gives CDR1 LNHNV, CDR2 YYDKDF (reference sequence). CDR3 length equals 13 residues. Drawing the rest from reference TRBV15 and TRBJ2-7, the complete variable domain is DAMVIQNPRYQVTQFGKPVTLSCSQTLNHNVMYWYQQKSSQAPKLLFHYYDKDFNNEADTPDNFQSRRPNTSFCFLDIRSPGLGDTAMYLCATQVSGGSEQYFGPGTRLTVT.

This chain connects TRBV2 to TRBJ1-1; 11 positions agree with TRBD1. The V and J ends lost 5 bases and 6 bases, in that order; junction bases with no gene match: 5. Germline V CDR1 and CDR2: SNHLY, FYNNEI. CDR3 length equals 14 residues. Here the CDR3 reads CASSWTGGSAEAFF. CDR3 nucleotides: TGTGCCAGCAGTTGGACAGGGGGCAGCGCTGAAGCTTTCTTT.

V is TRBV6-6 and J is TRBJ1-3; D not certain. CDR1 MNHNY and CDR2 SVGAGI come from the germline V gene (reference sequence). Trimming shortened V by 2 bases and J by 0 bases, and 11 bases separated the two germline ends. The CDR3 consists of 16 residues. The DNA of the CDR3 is TGTGCCAGCAGTTACATCCCAATGAGCTCTGGAAACACCATATATTTT. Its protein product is CASSYIPMSSGNTIYF.

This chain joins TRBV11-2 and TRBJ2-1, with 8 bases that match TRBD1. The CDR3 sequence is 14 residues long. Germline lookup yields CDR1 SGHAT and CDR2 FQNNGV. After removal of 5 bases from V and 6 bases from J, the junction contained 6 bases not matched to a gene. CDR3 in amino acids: CASSPTTGVNEQFF. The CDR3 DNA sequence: TGTGCCAGCAGCCCGACGACAGGGGTCAATGAGCAGTTCTTC.

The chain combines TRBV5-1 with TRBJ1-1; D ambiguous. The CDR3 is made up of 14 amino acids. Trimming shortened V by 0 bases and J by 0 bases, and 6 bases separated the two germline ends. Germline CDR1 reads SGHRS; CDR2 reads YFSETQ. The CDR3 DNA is TGCGCCAGCAGCTTGGACGAGTTGAACACTGAAGCTTTCTTT. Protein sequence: CASSLDELNTEAFF.

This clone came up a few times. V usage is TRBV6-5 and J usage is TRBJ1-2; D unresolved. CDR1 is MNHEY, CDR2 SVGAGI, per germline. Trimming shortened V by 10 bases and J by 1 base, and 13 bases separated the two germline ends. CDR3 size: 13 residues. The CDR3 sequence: CATNPGYNYGYTF. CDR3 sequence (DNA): TGTGCCACCAACCCGGGATATAACTATGGCTACACCTTC.